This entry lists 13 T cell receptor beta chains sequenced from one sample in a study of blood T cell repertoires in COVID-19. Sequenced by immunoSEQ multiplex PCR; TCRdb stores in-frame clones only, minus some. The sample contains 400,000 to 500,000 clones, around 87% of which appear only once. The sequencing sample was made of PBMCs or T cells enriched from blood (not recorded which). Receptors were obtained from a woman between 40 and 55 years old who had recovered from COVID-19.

CDR3 nucleotide sequence: TGTGCCACCAGCACTACCCGTCCGGAGACCCAGTACTTC. Its protein product is CATSTTRPETQYF. J is TRBJ2-5 and V is TRBV15; unclear D gene. With 4 bases removed from V and 5 bases from J, the gap between germline ends came to 11 bases. Germline lookup yields CDR1 LNHNV and CDR2 YYDKDF (reference sequence). This CDR3 region has 13 residues.

The CDR3 DNA reads as TGTGCCAGCAGCAGGGGGCGCAGTAATCAGCCCCAGCATTTT. This sequence encodes CASSRGRSNQPQHF. The chain combines TRBV6-4 with TRBJ1-5; 8 bases align to TRBD1. J was trimmed by 4 bases and V by 6 bases; bases with no gene match: 5. This CDR3 region has 14 residues. In germline, CDR1 is MRHNA, CDR2 SNTAGT.

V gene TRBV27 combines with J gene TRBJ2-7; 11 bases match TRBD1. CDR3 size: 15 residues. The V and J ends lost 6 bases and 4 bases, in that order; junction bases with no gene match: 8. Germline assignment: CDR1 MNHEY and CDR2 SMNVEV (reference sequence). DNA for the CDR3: TGTGCCAGCAGAGGTCGGACAGGGGGCGTTTACGAGCAGTACTTC. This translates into CASRGRTGGVYEQYF.

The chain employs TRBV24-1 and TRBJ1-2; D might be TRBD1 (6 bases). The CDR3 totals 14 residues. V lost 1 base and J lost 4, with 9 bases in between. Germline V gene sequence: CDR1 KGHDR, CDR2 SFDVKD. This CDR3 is CATSDFGQTYGYTF. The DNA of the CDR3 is TGTGCCACCAGTGATTTTGGACAGACCTATGGCTACACCTTC.

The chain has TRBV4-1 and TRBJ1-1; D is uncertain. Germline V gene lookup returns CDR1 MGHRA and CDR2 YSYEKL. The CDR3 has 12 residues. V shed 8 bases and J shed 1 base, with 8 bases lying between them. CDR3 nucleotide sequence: TGCGCCAGCGGGCGGGGGAACACTGAAGCTTTCTTT. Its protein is CASGRGNTEAFF.

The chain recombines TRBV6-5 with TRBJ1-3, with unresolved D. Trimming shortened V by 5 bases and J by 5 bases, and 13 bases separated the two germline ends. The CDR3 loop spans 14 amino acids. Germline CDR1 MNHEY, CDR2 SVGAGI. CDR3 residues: CASSLRTDRNTIYF. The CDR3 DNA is TGTGCCAGCAGTCTGCGGACTGATCGAAACACCATATATTTT.

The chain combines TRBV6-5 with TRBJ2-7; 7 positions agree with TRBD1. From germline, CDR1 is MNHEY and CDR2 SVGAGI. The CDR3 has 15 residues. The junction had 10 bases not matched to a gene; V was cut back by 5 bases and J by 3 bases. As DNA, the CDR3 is TGTGCCAGCAGTCGCGGACAGGAAGGGCTCTACGAGCAGTACTTC. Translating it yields CASSRGQEGLYEQYF.

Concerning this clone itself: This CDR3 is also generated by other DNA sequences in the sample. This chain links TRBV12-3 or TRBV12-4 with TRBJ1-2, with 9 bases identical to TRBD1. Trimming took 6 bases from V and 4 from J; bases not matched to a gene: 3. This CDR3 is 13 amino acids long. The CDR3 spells CASRPGQGYGYTF. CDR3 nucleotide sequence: TGTGCCAGCAGACCGGGACAGGGCTATGGCTACACCTTC.

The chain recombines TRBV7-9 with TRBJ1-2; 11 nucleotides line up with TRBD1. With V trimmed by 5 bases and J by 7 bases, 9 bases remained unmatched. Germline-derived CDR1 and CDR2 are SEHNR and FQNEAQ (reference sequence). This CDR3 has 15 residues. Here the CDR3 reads CASSRPGTGGFGYTF. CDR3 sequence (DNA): TGTGCCAGCAGCCGTCCCGGGACAGGGGGTTTTGGCTACACCTTC.

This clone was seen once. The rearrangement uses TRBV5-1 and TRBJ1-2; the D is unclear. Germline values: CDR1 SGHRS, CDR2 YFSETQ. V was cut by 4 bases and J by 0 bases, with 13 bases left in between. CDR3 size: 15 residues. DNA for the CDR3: TGCGCCAGCAGCGACTCCGGAGATACTAACTATGGCTACACCTTC. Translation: CASSDSGDTNYGYTF.

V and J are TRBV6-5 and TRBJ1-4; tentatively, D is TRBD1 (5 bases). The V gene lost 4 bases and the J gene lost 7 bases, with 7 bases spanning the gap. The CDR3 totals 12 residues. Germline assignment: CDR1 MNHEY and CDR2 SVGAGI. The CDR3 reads CASSSDSEKLFF. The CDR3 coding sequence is TGTGCCAGCAGTTCCGACAGTGAAAAACTGTTTTTT.

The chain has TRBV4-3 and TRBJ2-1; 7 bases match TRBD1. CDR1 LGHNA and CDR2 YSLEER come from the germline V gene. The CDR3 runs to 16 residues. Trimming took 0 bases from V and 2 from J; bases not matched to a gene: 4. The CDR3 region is CASSQDEGQAYNEQFF. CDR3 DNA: TGCGCCAGCAGCCAAGATGAAGGACAGGCCTACAATGAGCAGTTCTTC.

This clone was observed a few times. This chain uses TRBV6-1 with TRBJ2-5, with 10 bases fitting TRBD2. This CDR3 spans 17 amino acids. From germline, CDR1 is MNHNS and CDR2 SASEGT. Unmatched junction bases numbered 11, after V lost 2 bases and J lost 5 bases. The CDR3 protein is CASSENSGRMRVETQYF. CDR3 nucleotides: TGTGCCAGCAGTGAAAATAGCGGGAGGATGCGGGTCGAGACCCAGTACTTC.